This T cell receptor beta chain was identified in a study of T cells in Graves' hyperthyroidism and ophthalmopathy. Findings of the study overall: Prediction of ophthalmopathy progression came a median approximately 6.6 months pre-onset.

The germline CDR1 and CDR2 sequences are LNHNV and YYDKDF (reference sequence). The CDR3 runs 15 residues. Trimming cost V 6 bases and J 1 base, with 15 bases left between them. As to this clonotype: Its antigen is unidentified.

For the diagnoses, clinical symptoms, serum thyroxine and TRAb, thyroid ultrasound and orbital computed tomography were used. Amplified regions were TCR beta CDR3 sequences from RNA transcripts. RT-PCR in the first round (using the HTBI primer set) targeted the TCR CDR3. MiXCR, applied by TCRdb to the multiplex PCR reads, yields one record per CDR3 protein. The table shows a few hundred thousand distinct CDR3 sequences, with more than 13% occurring only once. This receptor was identified in a woman in her 30s with Graves' hyperthyroidism. Material for sequencing was blood. The chain carries TRBV15 and TRBJ1-1; TRBD1 might be the D (5 bases). This chain's CDR3 is CATSTIDRGNTEAFF. Written as DNA, the CDR3 is TGTGCCACCAGTACTATTGATAGGGGGAACACTGAAGCTTTCTTT.